These 30 T cell receptor beta chains were sequenced from one sample in a study of molecular identifiers for immune sequencing clone quantification. In TCRdb, the PCR reads were re-called with MiXCR into one record per CDR3 protein. The table lists some 680,000 distinct CDR3 sequences, roughly 23% of them singletons. Sample: naive CD8+ T cells from blood, with Jurkat cell RNA spiked in. Subset described: FACS-sorted CD8+CD4-CCR7+CD45RA+ naive T cells. Receptors originate from a human donor in good health. Some libraries in this study had Jurkat cell RNA spiked in.

This clonotype has a count of ten or more. This rearrangement joins TRBV29-1 to TRBJ1-1, with a weak D call TRBD1 (5 bases). V dropped 5 bases and J dropped 6 bases, with 10 bases sitting between them. The V gene's germline CDR1 is SQVTM and CDR2 ANQGSEA. CDR3 length: 11 residues. The CDR3: CSVRQGAEAFF. The CDR3 coding sequence is TGCAGCGTTCGGCAGGGCGCTGAAGCTTTCTTT.

This clonotype was seen repeatedly, ten times or more. The chain joins TRBV6-5 to TRBJ2-5, with a weak D call TRBD1 (6 bases). Germline V gives CDR1 MNHEY, CDR2 SVGAGI. The CDR3 totals 15 residues. V was clipped by 5 bases and J by 3 bases, with 16 bases between them. The CDR3 nucleotides read TGTGCCAGCAGTGACTTCACCGGGACAAAAGAGACCCAGTACTTC. Residues: CASSDFTGTKETQYF.

This clonotype was seen repeatedly, ten times or more. The V gene is TRBV7-3, the J gene TRBJ2-1; 11 positions agree with TRBD2. After removal of 2 bases from V and 6 bases from J, the junction contained 3 bases not matched to a gene. CDR1 is SGHTA and CDR2 is FQGTGA in the germline V gene. The CDR3 has 15 amino acids. CDR3 in DNA: TGTGCCAGCAGCTTAGGGACTAGCGGATTCAATGAGCAGTTCTTC. Protein product: CASSLGTSGFNEQFF. The entire variable domain, with the rest obtained from reference TRBV7-3 and TRBJ2-1, is as follows: GAGVSQTPSNKVTEKGKYVELRCDPISGHTALYWYRQSLGQGPEFLIYFQGTGAADDSGLPNDRFFAVRPEGSVSTLKIQRTERGDSAVYLCASSLGTSGFNEQFFGPGTRLTVL.

The table lists this clonotype with many counts. The chain has TRBV7-3 and TRBJ2-1, with D unresolved. Looked up from germline, CDR1 is SGHTA and CDR2 is FQGTGA. V was shortened by 4 bases and J by 9 bases, with 10 bases between the two germline ends. There are 12 residues in the CDR3. The CDR3 coding sequence is TGTGCCAGCAGCTCCAACCTGGTTGAGCAGTTCTTC. As protein: CASSSNLVEQFF.

This clonotype has just a few counts. The junction shows a germline mismatch at one end, possibly a read error. The rearrangement joins TRBV7-2 to TRBJ2-3; D is possibly TRBD2 (7 bases). Looked up from germline, CDR1 is SGHTA and CDR2 is FQGNSA. CDR3 length: 15 amino acids. This CDR3 is CVSSFRGGSTDTQYF. CDR3 bases: TGTGTCAGCAGCTTTCGCGGGGGCAGCACAGATACGCAGTATTTT. Filled out from reference TRBV7-2 and TRBJ2-3, the complete variable domain reads GAGVSQSPSNKVTEKGKDVELRCDPISGHTALYWYRQSLGQGLEFLIYFQGNSAPDKSGLPSDRFSAERTGGSVSTLTIQRTQQEDSAVYLCVSSFRGGSTDTQYFGPGTRLTVL.

This sequence joins TRBV9 and TRBJ1-1; TRBD1 matches at 9 bases. Trimming removed 3 bases from V and 3 bases from J; junction bases left unmatched: 6. CDR1 and CDR2 from the germline V gene are SGDLS and YYNGEE. CDR3 length equals 15 residues. The chain's CDR3 is CASSEQGAPDTEAFF. Here the CDR3 DNA reads TGTGCCAGCAGCGAACAGGGGGCGCCGGACACTGAAGCTTTCTTT.

The chain recombines TRBV4-3 with TRBJ2-1; D gene ambiguous. The V gene's germline CDR1 is LGHNA and CDR2 YSLEER. The CDR3 extends over 15 amino acids. Trimming took off 0 bases at V and 4 bases at J, with 10 bases between the two ends. The CDR3 loop reads CASSQDTPEYNEQFF. Here the CDR3 DNA reads TGCGCCAGCAGCCAAGATACACCGGAATACAATGAGCAGTTCTTC.

A single count supports this clonotype. This may stem from a read error, because a much larger clone lies one nucleotide away. The chain employs TRBV4-2 and TRBJ2-4; 8 nucleotides align to TRBD2. Per the germline V gene, CDR1 is LGHNA and CDR2 is YNFKEQ. The V segment lost 3 bases and the J segment 5 bases; nucleotides outside the gene matches: 6. This CDR3 contains 15 residues. This CDR3 reads CASSQCSLAENIQYF. CDR3 DNA sequence: TGTGCCAGCAGCCAGTGCTCACTAGCGGAAAACATTCAGTACTTC.

This clonotype was seen just once. J is TRBJ2-3 and V is TRBV9; perhaps TRBD2 as D (5 bases). V was cut by 0 bases and J by 3 bases, with 11 bases left in between. This CDR3 is built from 15 residues. CDR1 is SGDLS, CDR2 YYNGEE, per germline. The CDR3, as DNA: TGTGCCAGCAGCGTAGCTACGTGGGAGACAGATACGCAGTATTTT. It is translated as CASSVATWETDTQYF.

This clonotype showed up many times. The genes are TRBV15 and TRBJ1-4, with D tentatively TRBD1 (5 bases). The CDR3 totals 15 residues. In germline, CDR1 is LNHNV, CDR2 YYDKDF (reference sequence). V shed 1 base and J shed 7 bases, with 13 bases lying between them. For the CDR3, the DNA is TGTGCCACCAGCAGAGTGGGGGGATTGGGTGAAAAACTGTTTTTT. It translates to CATSRVGGLGEKLFF.

V is TRBV4-3 and J is TRBJ2-6; D is unresolved. The CDR3 totals 15 residues. Germline V gene sequence: CDR1 LGHNA, CDR2 YSLEER. Trimming removed 4 bases from V and 0 bases from J, with 7 bases in between. The CDR3 DNA follows: TGCGCCAGCAGCCCTTGGTACTCTGGGGCCAACGTCCTGACTTTC. The encoded protein is CASSPWYSGANVLTF.

This clonotype was detected a few times. The chain combines TRBV19 with TRBJ2-7; 7 nucleotides line up with TRBD1. This CDR3 is 14 amino acids long. Germline CDR1 is LNHDA and CDR2 is SQIVND (reference sequence). The J segment lost 3 bases and the V segment lost 1 base, leaving 3 bases of the junction unmatched. The DNA for the CDR3 is TGTGCCAGTAGTATAGCGGGACAGTACTACGAGCAGTACTTC. This codes for CASSIAGQYYEQYF. The variable domain in full, completed from reference TRBV19 and TRBJ2-7, reads DGGITQSPKYLFRKEGQNVTLSCEQNLNHDAMYWYRQDPGQGLRLIYYSQIVNDFQKGDIAEGYSVSREKKESFPLTVTSAQKNPTAFYLCASSIAGQYYEQYFGPGTRLTVT.

This clonotype appeared once. This could be a read error, since a much larger clone is one nucleotide away. The V and J genes are TRBV7-2 and TRBJ2-1, with 7 bases lining up with TRBD1. Germline-derived CDR1 and CDR2 are SGHTA and FQGNSA. The CDR3 spans 19 residues. The CDR3 loop reads CASSLPQKPHRGYYNEQLF. CDR3 nucleotide sequence: TGTGCCAGCAGCTTACCCCAAAAACCACACAGGGGTTACTACAATGAGCAGCTCTTC.

As regards this clonotype: Being one base from a much bigger clone, this may be a read error. V gene TRBV7-9 combines with J gene TRBJ2-6, with 7 bases identical to TRBD1. The CDR3 contains 16 residues. The germline V gene encodes CDR1 SEHNR and CDR2 FQNEAQ (reference sequence). The CDR3 DNA is TGTGCCGGCAGCTTACAGGGGCACTCTGGGGCCAACGTCCTGACTTTC. Protein product: CAGSLQGHSGANVLTF.

This rearrangement joins TRBV6-6 to TRBJ2-6, with D perhaps matching TRBD2 (5 bases). Deletions cut 7 bases from V and 1 base from J, with 11 bases between. This CDR3 region has 15 residues. Germline CDR1 MNHNY, CDR2 SVGAGI (reference sequence). The CDR3 spells CASKDSASGANVLTF. Written as DNA, the CDR3 is TGTGCCAGCAAGGACTCGGCATCTGGGGCCAACGTCCTGACTTTC.

The chain joins TRBV9 to TRBJ1-3; 7 bases are a match to TRBD1. The CDR3 is 15 residues long. Per the germline V gene, CDR1 is SGDLS and CDR2 is YYNGEE. The V and J ends lost 9 bases and 0 bases, in that order; junction bases with no gene match: 9. The CDR3 is CATSQGPYSGNTIYF. The CDR3 DNA follows: TGTGCCACGTCACAGGGGCCCTACTCTGGAAACACCATATATTTT.

At least ten counts were recorded for this clonotype. The chain couples TRBV7-2 to TRBJ2-5; 12 bases fit TRBD1. The CDR3 consists of 16 residues. V shed 4 bases and J 5 bases; nucleotides not matched to a gene: 8. Germline V CDR1 and CDR2: SGHTA, FQGNSA. Here the CDR3 DNA reads TGTGCCAGCAGCTCCATTGGGACAGGGGGCTATGAGACCCAGTACTTC. This codes for CASSSIGTGGYETQYF.

This clonotype was counted only a few times. V usage is TRBV12-3 or TRBV12-4 and J usage is TRBJ2-7, with D possibly being TRBD2 (7 bases). The V and J ends lost 9 bases and 7 bases respectively, with 22 bases between them. This CDR3 has 14 residues. The CDR3 is CASRLGGALWEQYF. The CDR3 DNA reads TGTGCCAGTCGTTTGGGGGGGGCCTTATGGGAGCAGTACTTC.

The V gene is TRBV9, the J gene TRBJ2-1; D unclear. The CDR3 runs 12 residues. Trimming took 1 base from V and 6 from J, leaving 5 bases between them. Looked up from germline, CDR1 is SGDLS and CDR2 is YYNGEE. For the CDR3, the DNA is TGTGCCAGCAGCGTAAGACCCAATGAGCAGTTCTTC. Protein product: CASSVRPNEQFF. The complete variable domain, with remaining parts taken from reference TRBV9 and TRBJ2-1, reads DSGVTQTPKHLITATGQRVTLRCSPRSGDLSVYWYQQSLDQGLQFLIQYYNGEERAKGNILERFSAQQFPDLHSELNLSSLELGDSALYFCASSVRPNEQFFGPGTRLTVL.

This clonotype was detected a few times. The chain employs TRBV4-3 and TRBJ2-1; D is possibly TRBD2 (6 bases). CDR1 LGHNA and CDR2 YSLEER come from the germline V gene. Trimming pared 0 bases from V and 0 bases from J, leaving 9 bases between. The CDR3 runs to 16 residues. This chain's CDR3 is CASSQDGGASYNEQFF. In DNA form, the CDR3 reads TGCGCCAGCAGCCAAGACGGAGGGGCCTCCTACAATGAGCAGTTCTTC.

This clonotype has a count of ten or more. The gene calls are TRBV6-2 or TRBV6-3 and TRBJ1-5, with TRBD1 as a possible D gene (5 bases). V gave up 6 bases and J gave up 3 bases, with 12 bases separating them. Germline V lookup: CDR1 MNHEY, CDR2 SVGEGT. The CDR3 extends over 14 amino acids. In nucleotides, the CDR3 is TGTGCCAGCAGGACGCCAGGGTCCAATCAGCCCCAGCATTTT. Encoded protein: CASRTPGSNQPQHF.

Note on this clonotype: The conserved phenylalanine or tryptophan normally closing the CDR3 is absent here, so this likely arose from a read error. It is unclear where the CDR3 begins or ends on the DNA, so no DNA is shown, and the CDR3 is as TCRdb lists it. V usage is TRBV11-2 and J usage is TRBJ1-4. Germline CDR1 SGHAT, CDR2 FQNNGV. The CDR3 length is 13 residues, termini included. The CDR3 sequence is CASSLDRRGLLVL.

This clonotype was seen a handful of times. The chain couples TRBV27 to TRBJ2-1, with D unresolved. CDR3 size: 13 residues. Germline V lookup: CDR1 MNHEY, CDR2 SMNVEV (reference sequence). Between the trimmed V and J ends, which lost 2 bases and 7 bases, there was a span of 9 bases. CDR3 sequence reads: CASSLLSSNEQFF. For the CDR3, the DNA is TGTGCCAGCAGTTTACTCTCCTCAAATGAGCAGTTCTTC.

With regard to this clonotype: Possible read error: a much larger clone is one base away. V gene TRBV6-2 or TRBV6-3 combines with J gene TRBJ2-5; 10 nucleotides match TRBD1. The CDR3 runs 15 residues. Germline V gives CDR1 MNHEY, CDR2 SVGEGT. V gave up 6 bases and J gave up 4 bases; unmatched junction bases: 8. CDR3 loop: CASRSDRGRRETQYF. The CDR3 region has the DNA TGTGCCAGCAGAAGTGACAGGGGGCGCAGAGAGACCCAGTACTTC.

The J gene is TRBJ1-1, the V gene TRBV6-2 or TRBV6-3; D gene unclear. Germline CDR1 and CDR2: MNHEY and SVGEGT. The CDR3 spans 12 residues. The V and J ends lost 6 bases and 3 bases respectively, with 8 bases between them. CDR3 nucleotide sequence: TGTGCCAGCAGCCCATTGGACACTGAAGCTTTCTTT. Encoded protein: CASSPLDTEAFF.

The table lists this clonotype with many counts. The chain recombines TRBV27 with TRBJ1-5; tentative D call: TRBD1 (5 bases). The CDR3 runs to 17 residues. The germline V gene encodes CDR1 MNHEY and CDR2 SMNVEV (reference sequence). Trimming took 3 bases from V and 0 from J, leaving 15 bases between them. CDR3 protein: CASSLQWDASSNQPQHF. CDR3 nucleotides: TGTGCCAGCAGTTTGCAATGGGACGCTTCTAGCAATCAGCCCCAGCATTTT.

As for this clonotype: A junction boundary mismatches the germline segment, possibly from a read error. The CDR3 DNA reads as TGTGCCAGCTCACCTGGGGGCGGCAATCCGCCCCAGCATTTT. Translation: CASSPGGGNPPQHF. The chain links TRBV18 to TRBJ1-5; D possibly corresponds to TRBD1 (6 bases). Per the germline V gene, CDR1 is KGHSH and CDR2 is LQKENI. The CDR3 loop spans 14 amino acids.

V gene TRBV6-1 combines with J gene TRBJ2-3; D may match TRBD1 or TRBD2 (5 bases each). Per the germline V gene, CDR1 is MNHNS and CDR2 is SASEGT. The CDR3 extends over 16 amino acids. V lost 9 bases to trimming and J lost 2 bases, with 21 bases between them. CDR3 protein: CASALWGRSLTDTQYF. Here the CDR3 DNA reads TGTGCCAGTGCCCTTTGGGGACGGTCCCTCACAGATACGCAGTATTTT.

A word on this clonotype: A read error may account for a junction end that differs from germline. The chain uses TRBV4-3 and TRBJ2-7; D ambiguous. The V gene's germline CDR1 is LGHNA and CDR2 YSLEER. CDR3 length equals 15 residues. The CDR3 loop is CVSSQDVPGAYEQYF. In nucleotides, the CDR3 is TGCGTCAGCAGCCAAGATGTCCCAGGAGCCTACGAGCAGTACTTC.

This clonotype was seen at least ten times. J is TRBJ2-7 and V is TRBV27; 7 bases line up with TRBD1. This CDR3 has 15 amino acids. Germline assignment: CDR1 MNHEY and CDR2 SMNVEV (reference sequence). The J segment lost 4 bases and the V segment lost 0 bases, leaving 6 bases of the junction unmatched. DNA of the CDR3: TGTGCCAGCAGTTTATCAGGGGGACAGATGTACGAGCAGTACTTC. Protein sequence: CASSLSGGQMYEQYF.